This T cell receptor (beta chain) was recorded in a study of blood T cell repertoires in COVID-19. From germline, CDR1 is MDHEN and CDR2 SYDVKM. The CDR3 is 13 amino acids. The V and J ends lost 6 bases and 10 bases respectively, with 18 bases between them. TCRdb keeps only in-frame clones here, not all; method: immunoSEQ multiplex PCR. This table has roughly 190,000 clones, around 86% appearing once. The chain carries TRBV28 and TRBJ1-1; possible D gene TRBD1, 6 bases. The TCR originated in a man aged 65 to 79 with acute or convalescent COVID-19. Sequenced input: peripheral blood. CDR3 coding DNA: TGTGCCAGCAGCCAAAACCAGGGGTTGGGAGCTTTCTTT. This sequence encodes CASSQNQGLGAFF.